These 14 T cell receptor beta chains were all obtained from the same sample, sequenced in a study of long-term antiretroviral therapy in people with HIV. immunoSEQ v3.0 was run at survey level. Method: immunoSEQ multiplex PCR; TCRdb's copy keeps in-frame clones and lacks some. The table shows some 31,000 clones, with 70% to 90% occurring only once. This sample comprised unsorted PBMCs, obtained 1.1 years after starting antiretroviral therapy. Source of these receptors: a man aged 18 to 30 with HIV.

The chain is built from TRBV30 and TRBJ2-6; TRBD1 aligns across 10 bases. The CDR3 contains 20 residues. V lost 0 bases to trimming and J lost 0 bases; unmatched junction nucleotides: 11. Germline loops: CDR1 GTSNPN, CDR2 SVGIG (reference sequence). The CDR3 spells CAWSVGLGQGGFSGANVLTF. CDR3 coding DNA: TGTGCCTGGAGTGTAGGGCTCGGACAGGGGGGGTTCTCTGGGGCCAACGTCCTGACTTTC.

This chain joins TRBV9 and TRBJ2-1; 10 bases line up with TRBD2. Trimming removed 3 bases from V and 0 bases from J; junction bases left unmatched: 3. This CDR3 is built from 16 residues. The germline V gene has CDR1 SGDLS and CDR2 YYNGEE. This CDR3 reads CASSGSGGSSYNEQFF. In DNA form, the CDR3 reads TGTGCCAGCAGCGGTAGCGGGGGGAGCTCCTACAATGAGCAGTTCTTC.

The rearrangement joins TRBV27 to TRBJ1-3; the match to TRBD1 covers 7 bases. The CDR3 runs to 15 residues. Germline CDR1 is MNHEY and CDR2 is SMNVEV (reference sequence). The V and J ends lost 2 bases and 2 bases, in that order; junction bases with no gene match: 3. CDR3 residues: CASSLVRGAGNTIYF. In nucleotides, the CDR3 is TGTGCCAGCAGTTTAGTCAGGGGGGCTGGAAACACCATATATTTT.

The CDR3 nucleotides are TGTGCCAGCAGCTCTGCCTACGAGCAGTACTTC. Protein product: CASSSAYEQYF. The genes are TRBV11-2 and TRBJ2-5; no clear D gene. TRBJ2-7 matches the DNA end more closely, so the J call is doubtful. The CDR3 has 11 residues. CDR1 SGHAT and CDR2 FQNNGV come from the germline V gene.

The chain carries TRBV5-6 and TRBJ2-1, with TRBD2 matching over 7 bases. The CDR3 extends over 18 amino acids. The germline gives CDR1 SGHDT, CDR2 YYEEEE. V lost 7 bases to trimming and J lost 2 bases; unmatched junction nucleotides: 18. In DNA, the CDR3 is TGTGCCAGCGTTAACTTGGGGGGAGGGAGCAGCCCCTACAATGAGCAGTTCTTC. Its translation: CASVNLGGGSSPYNEQFF.

The V and J genes are TRBV19 and TRBJ2-1, with TRBD2 matching over 8 bases. The J segment lost 0 bases and the V segment lost 6 bases, leaving 4 bases of the junction unmatched. Per the germline V gene, CDR1 is LNHDA and CDR2 is SQIVND (reference sequence). The CDR3 spans 15 residues. In DNA, the CDR3 is TGTGCCAGTAGGAGGACTAGCCTCTCCTACAATGAGCAGTTCTTC. Protein product: CASRRTSLSYNEQFF.

The chain couples TRBV29-1 to TRBJ1-2; D call uncertain. Trimming removed 6 bases at V and 5 bases at J, with 19 bases between. The germline gives CDR1 SQVTM, CDR2 ANQGSEA. This CDR3 is built from 14 residues. CDR3 coding DNA: TGCAGCGTCGCAGGTGAAGTCGAGGGATATGGCTACACCTTC. Protein: CSVAGEVEGYGYTF.

The V call is TRBV13, the J call TRBJ2-5; no clear D gene. The end of the DNA aligns better with TRBJ2-7, so the J call may be wrong. CDR3 length: 11 residues. Germline V gene sequence: CDR1 PRHDT, CDR2 FYEKMQ (reference sequence). The CDR3 DNA reads TGTGCCAGCAGCTCTTCCTACGAGCAGTACTTC. Residues: CASSSSYEQYF.

This clone was counted a single time. The chain joins TRBV28 to TRBJ1-1; D is perhaps TRBD1 (5 bases). CDR1 is MDHEN, CDR2 SYDVKM, per germline. The CDR3 extends over 12 amino acids. Between the trimmed V and J ends, which lost 5 bases and 5 bases, there was a span of 9 bases. The CDR3 protein is CASSPGRTEAFF. DNA of the CDR3: TGTGCCAGCAGTCCAGGGAGGACTGAAGCTTTCTTT.

In this sample, this clone turned up once. CDR3 protein: CASSPGTAPSRLQHF. In DNA form, the CDR3 reads TGTGCCAGCAGCCCCGGGACAGCCCCGAGCCGACTACAGCATTTT. J is TRBJ1-5 and V is TRBV7-2; 7 nucleotides align to TRBD1. Germline CDR1 reads SGHTA; CDR2 reads FQGNSA. V dropped 5 bases and J dropped 13; count of bases not matched to a gene: 17. This CDR3 is 15 amino acids long.

The chain combines TRBV28 with TRBJ2-3; D is ambiguous. The germline gives CDR1 MDHEN, CDR2 SYDVKM. The CDR3 extends over 11 amino acids. Trimming left V 6 bases short and J 5 bases short, with 6 bases between. Written as DNA, the CDR3 is TGTGCCAGCAGCCGATTAGATACGCAGTATTTT. Amino acid sequence: CASSRLDTQYF.

The chain couples TRBV6-5 to TRBJ1-2; D call uncertain. V lost 8 bases, J lost 1 base, and 8 bases lay in between. Germline V lookup: CDR1 MNHEY, CDR2 SVGAGI. The CDR3 runs to 12 residues. CDR3 sequence: CASRGDNYGYTF. The DNA for the CDR3 is TGTGCCAGCCGCGGGGATAACTATGGCTACACCTTC.

The genes are TRBV18 and TRBJ2-7; tentative D call: TRBD2 (5 bases). The V gene's germline CDR1 is KGHSH and CDR2 LQKENI. The CDR3 is made up of 12 amino acids. Trimming cost V 4 bases and J 6 bases, with 10 bases left between them. The CDR3 here is CASSLRSGEQYF. The CDR3 nucleotides are TGTGCCAGCTCACTAAGAAGCGGCGAGCAGTACTTC.

Concerning this clone: The sample carries other DNA sequences with the same CDR3. This chain connects TRBV29-1 to TRBJ2-3; 10 nucleotides align to TRBD1. This CDR3 region has 14 residues. V trimming: 3 bases; J trimming: 2 bases; junction bases outside the gene matches: 2. CDR1 SQVTM and CDR2 ANQGSEA come from the germline V gene. The CDR3 reads CSVEGQGYTDTQYF. In nucleotides, the CDR3 is TGCAGCGTTGAGGGACAGGGGTACACAGATACGCAGTATTTT.